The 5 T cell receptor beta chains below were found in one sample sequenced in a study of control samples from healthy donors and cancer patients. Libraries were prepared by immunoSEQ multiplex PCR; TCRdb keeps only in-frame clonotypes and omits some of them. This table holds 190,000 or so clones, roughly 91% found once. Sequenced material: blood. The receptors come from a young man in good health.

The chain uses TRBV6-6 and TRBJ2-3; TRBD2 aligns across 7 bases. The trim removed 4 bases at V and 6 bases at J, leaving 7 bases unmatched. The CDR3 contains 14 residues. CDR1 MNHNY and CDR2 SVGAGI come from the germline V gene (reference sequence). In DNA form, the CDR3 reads TGTGCCAGCAGTTTGACTCGACTAGCTGATACGCAGTATTTT. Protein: CASSLTRLADTQYF.

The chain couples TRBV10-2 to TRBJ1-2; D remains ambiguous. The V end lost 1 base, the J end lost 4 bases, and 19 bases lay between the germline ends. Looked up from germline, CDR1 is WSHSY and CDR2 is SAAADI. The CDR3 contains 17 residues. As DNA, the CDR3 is TGCGCCAGCAGTGAGTTGTACCTATACCGGACGCGCTATGGCTACACCTTC. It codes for CASSELYLYRTRYGYTF.

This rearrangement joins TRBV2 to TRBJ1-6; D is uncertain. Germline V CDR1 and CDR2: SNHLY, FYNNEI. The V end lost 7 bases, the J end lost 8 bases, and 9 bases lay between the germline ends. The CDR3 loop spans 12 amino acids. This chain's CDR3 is CASTSGYSPLHF. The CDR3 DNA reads TGTGCCAGCACTTCGGGCTATTCACCCCTCCACTTT.

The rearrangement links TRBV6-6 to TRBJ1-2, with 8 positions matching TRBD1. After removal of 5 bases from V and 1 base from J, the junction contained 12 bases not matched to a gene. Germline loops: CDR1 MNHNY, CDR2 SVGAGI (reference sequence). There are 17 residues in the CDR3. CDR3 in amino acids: CASSQRTGPILNYGYTF. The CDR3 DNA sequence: TGTGCCAGCAGTCAAAGGACAGGGCCGATTCTTAACTATGGCTACACCTTC.

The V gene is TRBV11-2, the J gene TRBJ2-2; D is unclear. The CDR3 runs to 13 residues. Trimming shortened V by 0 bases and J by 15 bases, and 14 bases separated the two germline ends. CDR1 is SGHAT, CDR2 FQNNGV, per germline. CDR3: CASSLDGSVKVFF. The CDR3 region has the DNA TGTGCCAGCAGCTTAGACGGGTCTGTGAAGGTGTTTTTT.